The subject of this entry is one T cell receptor (beta chain). The target antigen is unknown. The data are from a study of OX40 agonist ivuxolimab in advanced cancers. On the study more broadly: Prior checkpoint blockade (anti-PD-1, anti-PD-L1 or anti-CTLA-4) was permitted; approximately 40% had it.

TCRdb's table, derived via immunoSEQ multiplex PCR, lists solely in-frame clones and lacks some. This table has tens of thousands of clones, 84% appearing once. Trimming removed 6 bases from V and 0 bases from J; junction bases left unmatched: 3. Germline lookup yields CDR1 MNHEY and CDR2 SMNVEV (reference sequence). This CDR3 comprises 14 residues. Whole-study findings and limits: CD4+ T cells averaged fewer expanded clones than CD8+ T cells. People who partly responded at 0.1-3.0 mg/kg had some of the least clonal expansion seen.

The sequencing here drew on CD4+ or CD8+ T cells sorted from blood, taken in a trial of the OX40 agonist ivuxolimab. The chain links TRBV27 to TRBJ2-7, with 9 nucleotides matching TRBD1. This clonotype was sampled from an adult with an advanced solid tumor such as melanoma, head and neck, liver or kidney cancer. In nucleotides, the CDR3 is TGTGCCAGCAGAGTGGACAGGGGCTCCTACGAGCAGTACTTC. Translating gives CASRVDRGSYEQYF.